The clone carrying this T cell receptor (beta chain) was counted only a few times. Antigen: not known. The sample belongs to a study of T-cell memory formation after mild COVID-19. Study-wide context: TCR clustering was largely donor specific.

Study conclusions and caveats: Shrinking CD4+ clones resided mostly in CM and EM, and CD8+ ones in EMRA. Clones contracting across day 15 to 85 had a balanced CD4/CD8 profile; later expanding clones leaned CD4+.

Germline CDR1 and CDR2: MNHNY and SVGAGI (reference sequence). The ends were cut back, 0 bases at V and 5 bases at J, with 13 bases in the middle. The CDR3 totals 16 residues. In TCRdb, the 5' RACE reads were re-called with MiXCR into one record per CDR3 protein. The sample has around 250,000 distinct CDR3 sequences, 8% to 10% seen once. The material sequenced was PBMCs or a T cell subset sorted from them (not recorded which). The receptor was isolated from a young man who had mild COVID-19 (a few samples of this study predate the infection). Cell type and time point are not known. This chain connects TRBV6-6 to TRBJ2-2; D is perhaps TRBD2 (7 bases). The CDR3 nucleotides are TGTGCCAGCAGTTACTCGGGGGGGGCCGTAACCGGGGAGCTGTTTTTT. Its protein product is CASSYSGGAVTGELFF.